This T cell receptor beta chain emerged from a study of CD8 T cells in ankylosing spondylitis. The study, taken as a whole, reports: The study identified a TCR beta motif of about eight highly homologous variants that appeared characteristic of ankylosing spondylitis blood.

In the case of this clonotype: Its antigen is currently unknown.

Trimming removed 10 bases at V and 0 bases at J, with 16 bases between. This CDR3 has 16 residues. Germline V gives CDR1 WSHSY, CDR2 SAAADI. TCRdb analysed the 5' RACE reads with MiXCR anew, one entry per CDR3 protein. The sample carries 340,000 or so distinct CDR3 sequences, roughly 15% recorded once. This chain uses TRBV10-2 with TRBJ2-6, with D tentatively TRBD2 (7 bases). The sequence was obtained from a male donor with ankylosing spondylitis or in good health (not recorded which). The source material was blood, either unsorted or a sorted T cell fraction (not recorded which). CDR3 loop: CATGGGIDSGANVLTF. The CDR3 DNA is TGCGCCACGGGGGGCGGGATCGACTCTGGGGCCAACGTCCTGACTTTC.